This T cell receptor (beta chain) was obtained from a study of T cell changes during pregnancy in multiple sclerosis. Trimming shortened V by 4 bases and J by 3 bases, and 12 bases separated the two germline ends. Germline-derived CDR1 and CDR2 are KGHSY and FQNENV. The CDR3 is 14 residues long. Here immunoSEQ multiplex PCR was the method, and the copy in TCRdb shows in-frame clones only, minus some. Here the sample spans around 130,000 clones, approximately 93% being singletons. The material sequenced was peripheral blood, taken before pregnancy. The chain carries TRBV16 and TRBJ1-1; D gene uncertain. This receptor was taken from a female donor with multiple sclerosis, enrolled in a pregnancy study. The CDR3 loop reads CASSPVRGHTEAFF. CDR3 in DNA: TGTGCCAGCAGCCCTGTGAGAGGGCACACTGAAGCTTTCTTT.